The 29 T cell receptor beta chains below were found in one sample sequenced in a study of T cells after somatic rescue of genetic block (dated by TCRdb to 2019 to 2021). The library was built by means of the immunoSEQ multiplex PCR assay. TCRdb re-hosts the immuneACCESS table, in-frame sequences only. Its copies lack some clones; in the studies checked, an unresolved V gene accounts for under half of them, and the cause for the rest is not known. The sample profile shows about 72,000 clones; roughly 93% of them were found once. 2.5% to 3% of the sample belongs to the ten largest clones. What was sequenced was peripheral blood mononuclear cells (PBMCs). Every receptor here comes from a man under 40.

The chain uses TRBV29-1 and TRBJ1-1; no firm D call. The germline V and J ends were trimmed by 0 bases and 5 bases, with 22 bases remaining between them. This CDR3 is built from 17 residues. In germline, CDR1 is SQVTM, CDR2 ANQGSEA. The CDR3 sequence is CSVEEKKNSGERTEAFF. CDR3 DNA: TGCAGCGTTGAAGAGAAAAAGAATTCAGGAGAAAGGACTGAAGCTTTCTTT.

The chain couples TRBV18 to TRBJ1-3; 8 nucleotides line up with TRBD1. The CDR3 has 15 amino acids. V lost 2 bases, J lost 4 bases, and 4 bases stayed unmatched. Germline CDR1 is KGHSH and CDR2 is LQKENI. CDR3 DNA: TGTGCCAGCTCACCAGACAGGGGAACGGGAAACACCATATATTTT. Its protein is CASSPDRGTGNTIYF.

The chain recombines TRBV7-2 with TRBJ1-1, with 9 bases identical to TRBD1. Germline V gene data show CDR1 as SGHTA and CDR2 as FQGNSA. The CDR3 length is 14 residues. V lost 5 bases, J lost 1 base, and 2 bases stayed unmatched. CDR3 loop: CASSVQGANTEAFF. The CDR3 DNA follows: TGTGCCAGCAGCGTACAGGGGGCGAACACTGAAGCTTTCTTT.

The V call is TRBV18, the J call TRBJ1-1; D perhaps matches TRBD1 (6 bases). Per germline, CDR1 KGHSH and CDR2 LQKENI. The CDR3 has 15 residues. Trimming left V 1 base short and J 0 bases short, with 9 bases between. The CDR3 protein is CASSPRTVLNTEAFF. The CDR3 coding sequence is TGTGCCAGCTCACCACGGACAGTTCTGAACACTGAAGCTTTCTTT.

The CDR3 nucleotides read TGTGCCAGCAGCCCGACCGCGGGACAGAGAAACACTGAAGCTTTCTTT. This encodes CASSPTAGQRNTEAFF. The chain recombines TRBV7-8 with TRBJ1-1; TRBD1 aligns across 7 bases. Germline CDR1 SGHVS, CDR2 FQNEAQ. J lost 2 bases, V lost 5 bases, and 11 bases had no gene match. CDR3 size: 16 residues. Supplemented by reference TRBV7-8 and TRBJ1-1, the full variable domain reads GAGVSQSPRYKVAKRGQDVALRCDPISGHVSLFWYQQALGQGPEFLTYFQNEAQLDKSGLPSDRFFAERPEGSVSTLKIQRTQQEDSAVYLCASSPTAGQRNTEAFFGQGTRLTVV.

This clone was found once. This sequence joins TRBV5-4 and TRBJ1-6; unclear D gene. Trimming took off 1 base at V and 6 bases at J, with 11 bases between the two ends. The CDR3 loop spans 15 amino acids. CDR1 is SGHNT, CDR2 YYREEE, per germline (reference sequence). CDR3 sequence (DNA): TGTGCCAGCAGCTTGTTGGAGGGTCCTAATTCACCCCTCCACTTT. It codes for CASSLLEGPNSPLHF.

The genes are TRBV11-2 and TRBJ1-2; D not resolved. Between the trimmed V and J ends, which lost 2 bases and 4 bases, there was a span of 5 bases. CDR1 and CDR2 (germline): SGHAT, FQNNGV. The CDR3 spans 12 residues. Here the CDR3 reads CASSLWRYGYTF. CDR3 in DNA: TGTGCCAGCAGCTTATGGCGCTATGGCTACACCTTC.

The CDR3 region has the DNA TGCGCCAGCAGCTTGGCCCCGGGGACTGAAGCTTTCTTT. This sequence encodes CASSLAPGTEAFF. This chain uses TRBV5-1 with TRBJ1-1; D remains ambiguous. Germline V gives CDR1 SGHRS, CDR2 YFSETQ. The CDR3 has 13 residues. With 0 bases removed from V and 5 bases from J, the gap between germline ends came to 8 bases.

On this clone: At one boundary the junction diverges from the germline segment, which might be a read error. The rearrangement uses TRBV18 and TRBJ2-2; weak D call: TRBD2 (6 bases). Germline-derived CDR1 and CDR2 are KGHSH and LQKENI. CDR3 size: 17 residues. CDR3 DNA: TGTGCCAGCTCACCAATGAGCGGTGCGGGGAACCCCGGGGAGCTGTTTTTT. This codes for CASSPMSGAGNPGELFF.

The chain couples TRBV4-2 to TRBJ2-3; 10 bases agree with TRBD2. V trimming: 5 bases; J trimming: 6 bases; junction bases outside the gene matches: 14. This CDR3 contains 17 residues. Germline V gene data show CDR1 as LGHNA and CDR2 as YNFKEQ. The CDR3 loop is CASSGTLTSGKSDTQYF. The CDR3 nucleotides are TGTGCCAGCAGCGGGACTCTTACTAGCGGGAAGTCTGATACGCAGTATTTT.

The chain is built from TRBV5-6 and TRBJ2-1; 14 bases align to TRBD2. Trimming at V came to 4 bases and at J to 8 bases, leaving 11 bases not matched to a gene. The CDR3 totals 17 residues. Germline V CDR1 and CDR2: SGHDT, YYEEEE. CDR3: CASSPAPGTSGSYEQFF. CDR3 bases: TGTGCCAGCAGCCCGGCCCCCGGGACTAGCGGGAGCTATGAGCAGTTCTTC.

The rearrangement joins TRBV14 to TRBJ1-2; D remains ambiguous. Looked up from germline, CDR1 is SGHDN and CDR2 is FVKESK. The CDR3 sequence is 12 residues long. The ends were cut back, 2 bases at V and 2 bases at J, with 3 bases in the middle. CDR3 region: CASSQTNYGYTF. DNA for the CDR3: TGTGCCAGCAGCCAAACCAACTATGGCTACACCTTC.

This chain uses TRBV7-8 with TRBJ1-2; D call uncertain. In germline, CDR1 is SGHVS, CDR2 FQNEAQ. The CDR3 has 14 residues. Trimming shortened V by 0 bases and J by 3 bases, and 8 bases separated the two germline ends. The CDR3 DNA is TGTGCCAGCAGCTTAGCGCAGGCGCACTATGGCTACACCTTC. It codes for CASSLAQAHYGYTF.

V usage is TRBV19 and J usage is TRBJ1-1; 8 bases agree with TRBD1. The junction had 6 bases not matched to a gene; V was cut back by 3 bases and J by 6 bases. Germline V gene sequence: CDR1 LNHDA, CDR2 SQIVND (reference sequence). The CDR3 consists of 14 residues. CDR3 residues: CASSMDLRGPEAFF. CDR3 DNA: TGTGCCAGTAGTATGGATCTCAGGGGGCCTGAAGCTTTCTTT.

The chain uses TRBV5-1 and TRBJ1-1, with 7 bases lining up with TRBD1. Germline-derived CDR1 and CDR2 are SGHRS and YFSETQ. This CDR3 spans 16 amino acids. V trimming: 4 bases; J trimming: 6 bases; junction bases outside the gene matches: 15. The CDR3 protein is CASSNSTGFIKAEAFF. The CDR3, as DNA: TGCGCCAGCAGCAACTCGACAGGGTTTATTAAGGCTGAAGCTTTCTTT.

The chain is built from TRBV4-2 and TRBJ2-7; D gene unclear. This CDR3 is built from 15 residues. The germline V gene has CDR1 LGHNA and CDR2 YNFKEQ. Trimming took 1 base from V and 0 from J, leaving 10 bases between them. CDR3 sequence: CASSQVAESSYEQYF. The DNA for the CDR3 is TGTGCCAGCAGCCAAGTGGCAGAAAGCTCCTACGAGCAGTACTTC.

V gene TRBV27 combines with J gene TRBJ2-5, with a weak D call TRBD2 (6 bases). The CDR3 contains 15 residues. V was shortened by 5 bases and J by 1 base, with 14 bases between the two germline ends. From germline, CDR1 is MNHEY and CDR2 SMNVEV (reference sequence). The CDR3 loop reads CASSPYGSTQETQYF. The CDR3 DNA sequence: TGTGCCAGCAGTCCATACGGGAGTACCCAAGAGACCCAGTACTTC.

The V gene is TRBV5-4, the J gene TRBJ2-3; unclear D gene. Germline V gene lookup returns CDR1 SGHNT and CDR2 YYREEE (reference sequence). V lost 5 bases, J lost 4 bases, and 11 bases lay in between. The CDR3 extends over 13 amino acids. The CDR3 loop reads CASRNTRADTQYF. CDR3 coding DNA: TGTGCCAGCAGGAACACCCGAGCAGATACGCAGTATTTT.

The rearrangement uses TRBV7-9 and TRBJ2-7; D is unclear. CDR1 is SEHNR, CDR2 FQNEAQ, per germline (reference sequence). The CDR3 has 15 amino acids. Between the trimmed V and J ends, which lost 2 bases and 4 bases, there was a span of 15 bases. The CDR3 loop reads CASSLRAVSQYEQYF. The CDR3 DNA reads TGTGCCAGCAGCTTAAGGGCAGTCTCTCAGTACGAGCAGTACTTC. Filled out from reference TRBV7-9 and TRBJ2-7, the complete variable domain reads DTGVSQNPRHKITKRGQNVTFRCDPISEHNRLYWYRQTLGQGPEFLTYFQNEAQLEKSRLLSDRFSAERPKGSFSTLEIQRTEQGDSAMYLCASSLRAVSQYEQYFGPGTRLTVT.

V and J are TRBV9 and TRBJ2-3; D is unresolved. V shed 0 bases and J shed 8 bases, with 13 bases lying between them. Germline CDR1 SGDLS, CDR2 YYNGEE. The CDR3 is 14 amino acids. CDR3 region: CASSVALLSATQYF. CDR3 bases: TGTGCCAGCAGCGTAGCACTACTCTCGGCTACGCAGTATTTT.

The gene calls are TRBV9 and TRBJ2-5; D perhaps matches TRBD2 (7 bases). There are 14 residues in the CDR3. Germline CDR1 and CDR2: SGDLS and YYNGEE. V was cut by 4 bases and J by 4 bases, with 14 bases left in between. CDR3 residues: CASSIGGVAETQYF. The CDR3 DNA reads TGTGCCAGCAGCATAGGGGGGGTAGCAGAGACCCAGTACTTC.

The gene calls are TRBV5-8 and TRBJ2-5, with 8 bases fitting TRBD1. Looked up from germline, CDR1 is SGHTS and CDR2 is YDEGEE. The CDR3 spans 14 residues. The trim removed 4 bases at V and 2 bases at J, leaving 4 bases unmatched. The CDR3 DNA reads TGTGCCAGCAGCCCCGGGACAGGTCAAGAGACCCAGTACTTC. It translates to CASSPGTGQETQYF. Full variable domain (outside the CDR3, taken from reference TRBV5-8 and TRBJ2-5): EAGVTQSPTHLIKTRGQQATLRCSPISGHTSVYWYQQALGLGLQFLLWYDEGEERNRGNFPPRFSGRQFPNYSSELNVNALELEDSALYLCASSPGTGQETQYFGPGTRLLVL.

This chain uses TRBV28 with TRBJ1-5; 8 bases match TRBD1. CDR3 length: 15 residues. In germline, CDR1 is MDHEN, CDR2 SYDVKM. The V gene end was trimmed by 4 bases and the J gene end by 4 bases; junction bases not matched to a gene: 6. The CDR3 DNA is TGTGCCAGCAGTTCCGGGACAGGCCTGAATCAGCCCCAGCATTTT. Translation: CASSSGTGLNQPQHF.

The chain links TRBV9 to TRBJ1-2; tentative D call: TRBD1 (5 bases). With 0 bases removed from V and 7 bases from J, the gap between germline ends came to 13 bases. The germline gives CDR1 SGDLS, CDR2 YYNGEE. The CDR3 sequence is 14 residues long. CDR3 loop: CASSVGEGPPGYTF. The DNA of the CDR3 is TGTGCCAGCAGCGTAGGTGAGGGGCCTCCTGGCTACACCTTC.

This chain connects TRBV4-3 to TRBJ2-3; no definite D call. With 0 bases removed from V and 5 bases from J, the gap between germline ends came to 9 bases. The V gene's germline CDR1 is LGHNA and CDR2 YSLEER. The CDR3 loop spans 14 amino acids. The CDR3 loop is CASSQDRPEDTQYF. CDR3 nucleotides: TGCGCCAGCAGCCAAGATCGGCCTGAAGATACGCAGTATTTT.

The chain carries TRBV10-3 and TRBJ2-5; 9 bases are a match to TRBD1. Germline assignment: CDR1 ENHRY and CDR2 SYGVKD. The CDR3 is made up of 17 amino acids. Unmatched junction bases numbered 14, after V lost 5 bases and J lost 4 bases. Here the CDR3 DNA reads TGTGCCATCAGTTCATCCTGGGGACAGGGTGATGTAGAGACCCAGTACTTC. The encoded protein is CAISSSWGQGDVETQYF.

V usage is TRBV10-1 and J usage is TRBJ2-7; tentatively, D is TRBD1 (6 bases). This CDR3 spans 13 amino acids. Germline CDR1 and CDR2: WNHNN and SYGVQD (reference sequence). Trimming removed 5 bases from V and 0 bases from J, with 8 bases in between. CDR3 nucleotide sequence: TGCGCCAGCAGTAAGGGGGACTCCTACGAGCAGTACTTC. Residues: CASSKGDSYEQYF.

The chain combines TRBV6-1 with TRBJ1-6; a weak D match, TRBD1 (5 bases). V was cut by 2 bases and J by 0 bases, with 14 bases left in between. The CDR3 is made up of 18 amino acids. The V gene's germline CDR1 is MNHNS and CDR2 SASEGT. CDR3 loop: CASSEWGRLISYNSPLHF. In DNA form, the CDR3 reads TGTGCCAGCAGTGAATGGGGCCGACTTATCTCCTATAATTCACCCCTCCACTTT.

The chain combines TRBV6-5 with TRBJ1-1, with D unresolved. Germline V CDR1 and CDR2: MNHEY, SVGAGI. The V and J ends lost 7 bases and 0 bases respectively, with 9 bases between them. This CDR3 has 13 residues. The CDR3 DNA follows: TGTGCCAGCACCGGCAGGATGAACACTGAAGCTTTCTTT. As protein: CASTGRMNTEAFF.